These 15 T cell receptor beta chains were sequenced from one sample in a study of OX40 agonist ivuxolimab in advanced cancers. Library creation used the immunoSEQ multiplex PCR assay. TCRdb carries this immuneACCESS record with in-frame sequences only. Its versions omit some clonotypes, under half of them owing to an unresolved V gene in the studies checked, with the rest unexplained. This sample has under 35,000 clones in its table, and roughly four fifths of those were observed once. Jointly, the top ten make up approximately 11% of the sample. This sample comprised CD4+ or CD8+ T cells sorted from blood, obtained in a trial of the OX40 agonist ivuxolimab. The receptors were gathered from an adult with an advanced solid tumor such as melanoma, head and neck, liver or kidney cancer.

The rearrangement links TRBV4-1 to TRBJ2-7; weak D call: TRBD1 (6 bases). The CDR3 contains 15 residues. Trimming cost V 3 bases and J 3 bases, with 15 bases left between them. Germline V gene sequence: CDR1 MGHRA, CDR2 YSYEKL. CDR3 sequence: CASSQQVRGSYEQYF. DNA for the CDR3: TGCGCCAGCAGCCAGCAAGTCAGGGGAAGCTACGAGCAGTACTTC.

This clone was detected only a few times. V usage is TRBV19 and J usage is TRBJ1-5; D is possibly TRBD1 (5 bases). The germline CDR1 and CDR2 sequences are LNHDA and SQIVND (reference sequence). V lost 6 bases and J 3 bases, leaving 12 bases between the germline ends. The CDR3 covers 14 residues. CDR3 loop: CASSLGRNNQPQHF. The CDR3 coding sequence is TGTGCCAGTAGCCTGGGACGGAACAATCAGCCCCAGCATTTT.

The rearrangement links TRBV11-2 to TRBJ2-5, with TRBD2 matching over 11 bases. The CDR3 consists of 17 residues. Germline V gene sequence: CDR1 SGHAT, CDR2 FQNNGV. With 5 bases clipped from V and 5 bases from J, the junction kept 13 bases outside the gene matches. This chain's CDR3 is CASSQVVAGGLGETQYF. Written as DNA, the CDR3 is TGTGCCAGCAGCCAAGTGGTAGCGGGGGGGCTGGGGGAGACCCAGTACTTC.

This clone was counted a few times. Within the sample, other DNA sequences also encode this same CDR3. This chain links TRBV5-6 with TRBJ2-7; either TRBD1 or TRBD2 may supply D (5 bases each). V was shortened by 4 bases and J by 0 bases, with 14 bases between the two germline ends. Per germline, CDR1 SGHDT and CDR2 YYEEEE. The CDR3 spans 15 residues. Here the CDR3 DNA reads TGTGCCAGCAGCCCCCGCGCAGGGAGCTCCTACGAGCAGTACTTC. Protein sequence: CASSPRAGSSYEQYF.

The rearrangement uses TRBV5-1 and TRBJ1-2; D gene unclear. Trimming shortened V by 4 bases and J by 8 bases, and 12 bases separated the two germline ends. This CDR3 is 12 amino acids long. Per germline, CDR1 SGHRS and CDR2 YFSETQ. The CDR3 loop reads CASSEDPKGYTF. Written as DNA, the CDR3 is TGCGCCAGCAGCGAGGATCCCAAAGGCTACACCTTC.

This clone showed up just a few times. V gene TRBV6-1 combines with J gene TRBJ1-2, with a possible D match to TRBD1 (5 bases). V dropped 2 bases and J dropped 3 bases, with 10 bases sitting between them. Germline V lookup: CDR1 MNHNS, CDR2 SASEGT. The CDR3 has 14 amino acids. For the CDR3, the DNA is TGTGCCAGCAGTGAAACCTGGGACGACTATGGCTACACCTTC. Encoded protein: CASSETWDDYGYTF.

This chain links TRBV9 with TRBJ1-5; no definite D call. The CDR3 runs 12 residues. Trimming removed 3 bases from V and 7 bases from J, with 8 bases in between. Germline assignment: CDR1 SGDLS and CDR2 YYNGEE. CDR3 nucleotide sequence: TGTGCCAGCAGCGCCCCCGGCCAGCCCCAGCATTTT. This gives the protein CASSAPGQPQHF. Looking up the rest from reference TRBV9 and TRBJ1-5 gives the full variable domain: DSGVTQTPKHLITATGQRVTLRCSPRSGDLSVYWYQQSLDQGLQFLIQYYNGEERAKGNILERFSAQQFPDLHSELNLSSLELGDSALYFCASSAPGQPQHFGDGTRLSIL.

The chain recombines TRBV7-9 with TRBJ1-1; D is uncertain. Trimming stripped 0 bases from V and 1 base from J, with 6 bases between. This CDR3 is 14 amino acids long. Germline CDR1 reads SEHNR; CDR2 reads FQNEAQ (reference sequence). DNA for the CDR3: TGTGCCAGCAGCTTAGCAAGAGGGAACACTGAAGCTTTCTTT. Translated: CASSLARGNTEAFF.

The chain uses TRBV27 and TRBJ2-1; 7 nucleotides match TRBD1. The length of the CDR3 is 15 residues. V shed 3 bases and J 9 bases; nucleotides not matched to a gene: 11. Germline V lookup: CDR1 MNHEY, CDR2 SMNVEV (reference sequence). The CDR3 here is CASSLLQGGLIEQFF. The DNA for the CDR3 is TGTGCCAGCAGTTTGCTTCAAGGGGGCTTGATTGAGCAGTTCTTC.

This chain links TRBV5-1 with TRBJ2-7; D not certain. The V end was cut by 6 bases, the J end by 7 bases, with 17 bases between. Germline V gene data show CDR1 as SGHRS and CDR2 as YFSETQ. This CDR3 spans 13 amino acids. The CDR3 loop is CASIHPPLNEQYF. Written as DNA, the CDR3 is TGCGCCAGCATTCACCCCCCTTTGAATGAGCAGTACTTC.

J is TRBJ2-2 and V is TRBV4-1; D is unresolved. The CDR3 extends over 16 amino acids. Per the germline V gene, CDR1 is MGHRA and CDR2 is YSYEKL. Trimming removed 3 bases from V and 0 bases from J, with 11 bases in between. CDR3 amino acids: CASSQSRAANTGELFF. CDR3 DNA sequence: TGCGCCAGCAGCCAGTCCCGGGCCGCGAACACCGGGGAGCTGTTTTTT.

The chain uses TRBV7-2 and TRBJ1-2, with 7 bases matching TRBD1. V gave up 7 bases and J gave up 4 bases; unmatched junction bases: 15. The CDR3 covers 16 residues. CDR1 is SGHTA and CDR2 is FQGNSA in the germline V gene. The CDR3 region has the DNA TGTGCCAGCACCCCCTCGGGCGGGCCAGGGGGCTATGGCTACACCTTC. Protein product: CASTPSGGPGGYGYTF.

The chain links TRBV10-3 to TRBJ2-2, with D possibly being TRBD1 (5 bases). The germline gives CDR1 ENHRY, CDR2 SYGVKD. The length of the CDR3 is 12 residues. The V end lost 10 bases, the J end lost 4 bases, and 10 bases lay between the germline ends. CDR3 in DNA: TGTGCCAGTTCAGGGTCCACCGGGGAGCTGTTTTTT. Its protein product is CASSGSTGELFF.

This clone has a handful of counts. The chain recombines TRBV5-4 with TRBJ2-3; 12 bases match TRBD1. This CDR3 contains 16 residues. CDR1 is SGHNT, CDR2 YYREEE, per germline (reference sequence). V lost 1 base and J lost 4; bases outside the gene matches: 4. The CDR3 DNA reads as TGTGCCAGCAGCTTGTCTGGGACAGGGGGCGCAGATACGCAGTATTTT. The encoded protein is CASSLSGTGGADTQYF.

The rearrangement uses TRBV30 and TRBJ2-7; D is undetermined. Looked up from germline, CDR1 is GTSNPN and CDR2 is SVGIG (reference sequence). V lost 2 bases and J lost 3, with 8 bases in between. This CDR3 has 12 residues. This CDR3 reads CAWSYGYYEQYF. CDR3 nucleotide sequence: TGTGCCTGGAGTTACGGATACTACGAGCAGTACTTC.